Listed below are T cell receptor beta chains from one sample, sequenced in a study of blood T cell repertoires in COVID-19. Profiling relied on immunoSEQ multiplex PCR, and the TCRdb table lists in-frame clones only, not all of them. There are around 300,000 clones in the sample; around 89% occur only once, and 2% to 2.5% lies in the top ten. Sequenced: PBMCs or T cells enriched from blood (not recorded which). All receptors derive from a woman between 55 and 75 years old in a cohort exposed to, infected with or recovered from COVID-19 (not recorded which). Each CDR3 is given with its conserved first and last residue.

TRBV28	TRBJ1-2	CASIKTGSRGYTF
TRBV19	TRBJ2-1	CASRTGTSGYNEQFF
TRBV3-1/TRBV3-2	TRBJ2-1	CASSPSGSGNEQFF
TRBV9	TRBJ2-3	CASSVGGVRRLTDTQYF
TRBV30	TRBJ1-5	CAWSAGGGIQPQHF
TRBV2	TRBJ2-7	CASSLWGVYEQYF
TRBV4-2	TRBJ1-2	CASSQGSGGVYGYTF
TRBV7-2	TRBJ2-3	CASSLEGAATDTQYF
TRBV7-6	TRBJ2-7	CASSSNTGGGYEQYF
TRBV19	TRBJ1-2	CASSNEGSWILNYGYTF
TRBV5-5	TRBJ1-3	CASSPDLVDISGNTIYF
TRBV2	TRBJ2-3	CASSGLAGGPPDTQYF
TRBV19	TRBJ2-1	CASSIGGLAPYNEQFF
TRBV6-5	TRBJ2-7	CASRRWVGYEQYF
TRBV7-2	TRBJ2-1	CASRDGRSSYNEQFF
TRBV10-1	TRBJ2-2	CASSRTGKSETRPNTGELFF
TRBV6-5	TRBJ1-2	CASSYGTEGTNYGYTF
TRBV5-1	TRBJ1-2	CASSLEGDRGGRGYTF
TRBV7-9	TRBJ1-4	CASSFGRGQGEKLFF
TRBV29-1	TRBJ1-2	CSVGGQGYGYTF
TRBV19	TRBJ2-1	CASSPLAGGPGNEQFF
TRBV3-1/TRBV3-2	TRBJ2-5	CASSQGQGQETQYF
TRBV24-1	TRBJ2-3	CATRRTGVQDTQYF
TRBV27	TRBJ1-6	CASSFFDSFNSPLHF
TRBV5-1	TRBJ2-2	CASSLQGTGELFF
TRBV28	TRBJ2-7	CASILGGGSYEQYF
TRBV14	TRBJ2-3	CASSSRQAGPSTDTQYF
TRBV7-9	TRBJ2-5	CASRIAGEGETQYF
TRBV6-5	TRBJ1-2	CASSYEGNGYTF
TRBV6-6	TRBJ1-2	CASSYSGTGYTF
TRBV27	TRBJ2-1	CASRLVGSGRNEQFF
TRBV12-5	TRBJ2-1	CASGPSGSGGSYNEQFF
TRBV9	TRBJ2-1	CASSGGGRALWEQFF
TRBV7-3	TRBJ2-1	CASSRGLSSYNEQFF
TRBV7-3	TRBJ2-1	CASSLTLAGGNEQFF
TRBV29-1	TRBJ2-7	CSVQPTGREQYF